In its sample, the clone carrying this T cell receptor beta chain was seen once. This sample stems from a study of blood T cell repertoires in COVID-19. V shed 4 bases, J shed 6 bases, and the junction held 8 bases outside the gene matches. The CDR3 runs to 14 residues. The germline V gene encodes CDR1 SGHNT and CDR2 YYREEE (reference sequence). Profiling relied on immunoSEQ multiplex PCR, and the TCRdb table lists in-frame clones only, not all of them. The repertoire includes a few hundred thousand clones, 70% to 90% of them detected once, and about 4% sits in the top ten. This clonotype originated in a man aged 30 to 45 who had recovered from COVID-19. What was sequenced was PBMCs or T cells enriched from blood (not recorded which). The chain employs TRBV5-4 and TRBJ1-1; 8 nucleotides line up with TRBD1. Here the CDR3 DNA reads TGTGCCAGCAGCAGCGGACAGGGTGGGGCTGAAGCTTTCTTT. Encoded protein: CASSSGQGGAEAFF. Combining the CDR3 with reference TRBV5-4 and TRBJ1-1 gives the whole variable domain ETGVTQSPTHLIKTRGQQVTLRCSSQSGHNTVSWYQQALGQGPQFIFQYYREEENGRGNFPPRFSGLQFPNYSSELNVNALELDDSALYLCASSSGQGGAEAFFGQGTRLTVV.